These 11 T cell receptor beta chains were sequenced from one sample in a study of T cells in Graves' hyperthyroidism and ophthalmopathy. Amplified TCR beta CDR3 regions derived from RNA transcripts. An initial round of RT-PCR targeting the TCR CDR3 relied on the HTBI primer set. From the multiplex PCR reads, TCRdb called clonotypes with MiXCR, one entry per CDR3 protein. The table has 700,000 to 850,000 distinct CDR3 sequences, roughly 32% seen once; the top ten hold less than 35%. The sequenced material came from blood. Source of these receptors: a woman in her 40s with Graves' hyperthyroidism.

Of note for this clonotype: A much larger clone is a single base away; this may be a read error. The chain recombines TRBV15 with TRBJ1-5; D is undetermined. CDR3 length equals 16 residues. The germline V and J ends were trimmed by 5 bases and 5 bases, with 19 bases remaining between them. Germline V gene lookup returns CDR1 LNHNV and CDR2 YYDKDF (reference sequence). CDR3: CATSGILTASHQPQHF. CDR3 sequence (DNA): TGTGCCACCAGCGGAATTTTGACTGCCTCCCATCAGCCCCAGCATTTT.

At least ten counts were recorded for this clonotype. The rearrangement joins TRBV2 to TRBJ1-2; D is possibly TRBD1 (6 bases). The V end was cut by 7 bases, the J end by 0 bases, with 15 bases between. Germline lookup yields CDR1 SNHLY and CDR2 FYNNEI. CDR3 size: 15 residues. The CDR3, as DNA: TGTGCCAGCATCCCGCCCGGGACACCTAACTATGGCTACACCTTC. The encoded protein is CASIPPGTPNYGYTF.

This clonotype showed up just a few times. The rearrangement joins TRBV2 to TRBJ1-5; D remains unclear. Germline loops: CDR1 SNHLY, CDR2 FYNNEI. V shed 1 base and J shed 9 bases, with 7 bases lying between them. This CDR3 spans 12 amino acids. This CDR3 reads CASSEGVGPQHF. Written as DNA, the CDR3 is TGTGCCAGCAGTGAAGGGGTTGGGCCCCAGCATTTT. The full variable domain, its missing parts supplied by reference TRBV2 and TRBJ1-5, is EPEVTQTPSHQVTQMGQEVILRCVPISNHLYFYWYRQILGQKVEFLVSFYNNEISEKSEIFDDQFSVERPDGSNFTLKIRSTKLEDSAMYFCASSEGVGPQHFGDGTRLSIL.

The V gene is TRBV7-6, the J gene TRBJ1-6, with D maybe TRBD1 (6 bases). Looked up from germline, CDR1 is SGHVS and CDR2 is FNYEAQ. The CDR3 spans 16 residues. The ends were cut back, 2 bases at V and 8 bases at J, with 16 bases in the middle. The CDR3 bases are TGTGCCAGCAGCTTAAGAGGGACACGGGGGGATTCACCCCTCCACTTT. Its translation: CASSLRGTRGDSPLHF.

This clonotype was detected ten times or more. The rearrangement uses TRBV20-1 and TRBJ2-7, with D unclear. V shed 7 bases and J shed 1 base, with 11 bases lying between them. CDR1 is DFQATT, CDR2 SNEGSKA, per germline (reference sequence). This CDR3 comprises 12 residues. CDR3 region: CSVGGRSYEQYF. CDR3 sequence (DNA): TGCAGTGTGGGTGGGCGATCCTACGAGCAGTACTTC.

The CDR3 loop is CATRTSGYYEQYF. The DNA of the CDR3 is TGTGCCACCAGGACTAGCGGTTACTACGAGCAGTACTTC. V gene TRBV15 combines with J gene TRBJ2-7; 9 nucleotides match TRBD2. V dropped 6 bases and J dropped 3; count of bases not matched to a gene: 3. Germline V lookup: CDR1 LNHNV, CDR2 YYDKDF (reference sequence). This CDR3 comprises 13 residues.

Of note for this clonotype: A clone one base away is much larger, so this may be a read error. The chain uses TRBV5-8 and TRBJ1-2; D remains ambiguous. The CDR3 extends over 14 amino acids. The germline V gene has CDR1 SGHTS and CDR2 YDEGEE. V was shortened by 4 bases and J by 6 bases, with 16 bases between the two germline ends. For the CDR3, the DNA is TGTGCCAGCAGCCCCGACGGGGATGGCCATGGCTACACCTTC. Protein product: CASSPDGDGHGYTF. Combining the CDR3 with reference TRBV5-8 and TRBJ1-2 gives the whole variable domain EAGVTQSPTHLIKTRGQQATLRCSPISGHTSVYWYQQALGLGLQFLLWYDEGEERNRGNFPPRFSGRQFPNYSSELNVNALELEDSALYLCASSPDGDGHGYTFGSGTRLTVV.

Points on this clonotype: Germline and junction disagree at one end, which may indicate a read error. The gene calls are TRBV7-2 and TRBJ1-3; D unresolved. Germline V gene data show CDR1 as SGHTA and CDR2 as FQGNSA. The CDR3 has 11 amino acids. The CDR3 DNA reads as TGTGCCAGCAGCGAGGACGGAGAAAACCTATTT. Translating it yields CASSEDGENLF.

The J gene is TRBJ1-1, the V gene TRBV9; D is ambiguous. The CDR3 runs 15 residues. The V gene's germline CDR1 is SGDLS and CDR2 YYNGEE. The V end was cut by 0 bases, the J end by 0 bases, with 9 bases between. In nucleotides, the CDR3 is TGTGCCAGCAGCGTAGACTCCGGACTGAACACTGAAGCTTTCTTT. Encoded protein: CASSVDSGLNTEAFF.

In this sample, this clonotype turned up many times. This chain joins TRBV20-1 and TRBJ1-1; D remains ambiguous. CDR1 is DFQATT, CDR2 SNEGSKA, per germline (reference sequence). CDR3 length equals 14 residues. The germline V and J ends were trimmed by 0 bases and 3 bases, with 11 bases remaining between them. The CDR3 region is CSAREGSSDTEAFF. In DNA form, the CDR3 reads TGCAGTGCTAGAGAGGGCAGCTCCGACACTGAAGCTTTCTTT.

The chain joins TRBV20-1 to TRBJ1-2; D is uncertain. The germline V and J ends were trimmed by 6 bases and 4 bases, with 15 bases remaining between them. CDR1 and CDR2 from the germline V gene are DFQATT and SNEGSKA (reference sequence). The CDR3 runs 13 residues. The CDR3 DNA sequence: TGCAGTGCCATCAGGAGAAATTTCTATGGCTACACCTTC. It specifies CSAIRRNFYGYTF.